This entry lists 26 T cell receptor beta chains sequenced from one sample in a study of OX40 agonist ivuxolimab in advanced cancers. The library was generated by the immunoSEQ multiplex PCR assay. TCRdb holds this immuneACCESS table with in-frame rearrangements only. Some clones are missing; in checked studies, unresolved V genes explain under half, and the rest has no known cause. The sample has around 21,000 clones on record, around 85% of them singletons. The ten biggest clones cover approximately 37% of the sample. The input for sequencing was CD4+ or CD8+ T cells sorted from blood, taken in a trial of the OX40 agonist ivuxolimab. The receptors here all came from an adult with an advanced solid tumor such as melanoma, head and neck, liver or kidney cancer.

This chain uses TRBV6-5 with TRBJ2-3; D is unclear. The CDR3 is 12 residues long. With 10 bases removed from V and 2 bases from J, the gap between germline ends came to 10 bases. Germline values: CDR1 MNHEY, CDR2 SVGAGI. CDR3 loop: CATSDDTDTQYF. The CDR3 DNA is TGTGCCACCTCGGACGACACAGATACGCAGTATTTT.

The chain joins TRBV6-1 to TRBJ2-7; the match to TRBD2 covers 7 bases. This CDR3 is 15 amino acids long. V was pared by 7 bases and J by 4 bases, with 13 bases of the junction left unmatched. Germline-derived CDR1 and CDR2 are MNHNS and SASEGT. In DNA, the CDR3 is TGTGCCAGCATCACCCAATGGGGGACTATATACGAGCAGTACTTC. Protein sequence: CASITQWGTIYEQYF.

The gene calls are TRBV9 and TRBJ2-7, with a tentative D call TRBD2 (5 bases). V lost 3 bases to trimming and J lost 7 bases, with 5 bases between them. Germline CDR1 and CDR2: SGDLS and YYNGEE. This CDR3 is built from 10 residues. The CDR3 region has the DNA TGTGCCAGCAGCGGGAGGGAGCAGTACTTC. Translation: CASSGREQYF.

The chain is built from TRBV27 and TRBJ2-3, with 11 bases lining up with TRBD2. In germline, CDR1 is MNHEY, CDR2 SMNVEV (reference sequence). This CDR3 has 18 residues. The V gene end was trimmed by 5 bases and the J gene end by 0 bases; junction bases not matched to a gene: 10. The CDR3 coding sequence is TGTGCCAGCAGTCAGGGACTAGCGGACGGTCTAAGCACAGATACGCAGTATTTT. It specifies CASSQGLADGLSTDTQYF.

The gene calls are TRBV6-9 and TRBJ2-7; 7 positions match TRBD2. The V gene end was trimmed by 3 bases and the J gene end by 5 bases; junction bases not matched to a gene: 7. The germline CDR1 and CDR2 sequences are MNHGY and SVAAGI. The CDR3 sequence is 14 residues long. CDR3 nucleotide sequence: TGTGCCAGCAGTTACACCCCAGGGAGGGACGAGCAGTACTTC. Translated: CASSYTPGRDEQYF.

The gene calls are TRBV19 and TRBJ2-7; D is possibly TRBD1 (5 bases). Germline CDR1 LNHDA, CDR2 SQIVND (reference sequence). The CDR3 loop spans 13 amino acids. V dropped 5 bases and J dropped 2 bases, with 10 bases sitting between them. The CDR3 loop reads CASSSGSTYEQYF. CDR3 in DNA: TGTGCCAGTAGTTCAGGGTCCACCTACGAGCAGTACTTC.

The V call is TRBV5-1, the J call TRBJ2-2; D gene ambiguous. Germline-derived CDR1 and CDR2 are SGHRS and YFSETQ. This CDR3 region has 17 residues. V was clipped by 4 bases and J by 3 bases, with 19 bases between them. The CDR3 sequence: CASSRDLRAADTGELFF. The DNA for the CDR3 is TGCGCCAGCAGCCGTGACCTGCGAGCCGCGGACACCGGGGAGCTGTTTTTT.

The chain is built from TRBV4-1 and TRBJ2-5; D is perhaps TRBD2 (6 bases). Germline CDR1 reads MGHRA; CDR2 reads YSYEKL. V was pared by 4 bases and J by 3 bases, with 15 bases between. The CDR3 contains 15 residues. The CDR3 nucleotides read TGCGCCAGCAGCCCGACCCCGGGAGCCAAAGAGACCCAGTACTTC. Its protein product is CASSPTPGAKETQYF.

The rearrangement uses TRBV6-5 and TRBJ2-7; possible D gene TRBD1, 5 bases. In germline, CDR1 is MNHEY, CDR2 SVGAGI. This CDR3 is built from 14 residues. With 0 bases removed from V and 2 bases from J, the gap between germline ends came to 8 bases. Written as DNA, the CDR3 is TGTGCCAGCAGTTACTCCGGCAGGGCCTACGAGCAGTACTTC. As protein: CASSYSGRAYEQYF.

The chain is built from TRBV7-9 and TRBJ2-3; a possible D gene is TRBD2 (6 bases). Trimming took off 1 base at V and 4 bases at J, with 18 bases between the two ends. Germline assignment: CDR1 SEHNR and CDR2 FQNEAQ (reference sequence). The CDR3 spans 17 residues. The CDR3 DNA is TGTGCCAGCAGCTTAGAGCGGGTCGAAGGTTGGGCAGATACGCAGTATTTT. It specifies CASSLERVEGWADTQYF. The full variable domain, with the rest looked up from reference TRBV7-9 and TRBJ2-3, is DTGVSQNPRHKITKRGQNVTFRCDPISEHNRLYWYRQTLGQGPEFLTYFQNEAQLEKSRLLSDRFSAERPKGSFSTLEIQRTEQGDSAMYLCASSLERVEGWADTQYFGPGTRLTVL.

This clone has a single count. V usage is TRBV4-2 and J usage is TRBJ1-2; 7 nucleotides match TRBD1. The germline CDR1 and CDR2 sequences are LGHNA and YNFKEQ. The CDR3 is 15 amino acids. Trimming removed 1 base from V and 2 bases from J; junction bases left unmatched: 4. The DNA of the CDR3 is TGTGCCAGCAGCCAAGTTTTCAGGGGGAACTATGGCTACACCTTC. It encodes CASSQVFRGNYGYTF.

This clone occurred many times. The rearrangement joins TRBV19 to TRBJ1-1; D is unclear. CDR1 is LNHDA and CDR2 is SQIVND in the germline V gene (reference sequence). V lost 1 base and J lost 6, with 9 bases in between. The CDR3 contains 13 residues. The CDR3 nucleotides read TGTGCCAGTAGTATAGGGGGTTCTGCTGAAGCTTTCTTT. Its translation: CASSIGGSAEAFF.

This chain joins TRBV7-9 and TRBJ2-5; TRBD1 agrees at 10 bases. The J call is uncertain, as TRBJ2-7 better fits the DNA end. The germline V gene has CDR1 SEHNR and CDR2 FQNEAQ (reference sequence). The CDR3 covers 13 residues. The CDR3 here is CASSWDRGYEQYF. DNA for the CDR3: TGTGCCAGCAGCTGGGACAGGGGTTACGAGCAGTACTTC.

There are a few counts of this clone. The chain has TRBV6-6 and TRBJ1-1; D is unresolved. V was pared by 6 bases and J by 0 bases, with 17 bases between. CDR1 is MNHNY, CDR2 SVGAGI, per germline (reference sequence). This CDR3 is built from 16 residues. In DNA form, the CDR3 reads TGTGCCAGCAGCCCCTTAATGCTGGCCCTGAACACTGAAGCTTTCTTT. It is translated as CASSPLMLALNTEAFF.

The chain joins TRBV29-1 to TRBJ2-4, with a weak D call TRBD2 (5 bases). The CDR3 has 14 amino acids. Per the germline V gene, CDR1 is SQVTM and CDR2 is ANQGSEA. Trimming removed 0 bases from V and 12 bases from J, with 18 bases in between. In DNA, the CDR3 is TGCAGCGTTGAAGATGGAGGTACACCGGGTACTCAGTACTTC. Translated, it gives CSVEDGGTPGTQYF.

In the case of this clone: This CDR3 is also generated by other DNA sequences in the sample. The chain carries TRBV6-6 and TRBJ1-5; D is ambiguous. The CDR3 has 15 residues. Germline-derived CDR1 and CDR2 are MNHNY and SVGAGI (reference sequence). Trimming took 2 bases from V and 0 from J, leaving 8 bases between them. CDR3 loop: CASSYGGYSNQPQHF. The CDR3 nucleotides read TGTGCCAGCAGTTACGGTGGGTATAGCAATCAGCCCCAGCATTTT.

The V call is TRBV27, the J call TRBJ1-4; D gene uncertain. V was clipped by 4 bases and J by 8 bases, with 20 bases between them. Germline-derived CDR1 and CDR2 are MNHEY and SMNVEV (reference sequence). The length of the CDR3 is 16 residues. The chain's CDR3 is CASSSPRLNAGEKLFF. DNA of the CDR3: TGTGCCAGCAGTTCGCCCCGACTCAACGCGGGGGAAAAACTGTTTTTT.

V is TRBV11-2 and J is TRBJ2-5; tentatively, D is TRBD1 (6 bases). With 5 bases removed from V and 5 bases from J, the gap between germline ends came to 15 bases. The CDR3 covers 14 residues. Germline V gives CDR1 SGHAT, CDR2 FQNNGV. The CDR3 DNA follows: TGTGCCAGCAGCCTCCCAGGGGCAGGGGAGACCCAGTACTTC. Translating gives CASSLPGAGETQYF.

J is TRBJ2-2 and V is TRBV7-9; D is uncertain. The V and J ends lost 4 bases and 6 bases respectively, with 9 bases between them. The CDR3 length is 13 residues. From germline, CDR1 is SEHNR and CDR2 FQNEAQ (reference sequence). CDR3 in amino acids: CASSSKMAGELFF. The CDR3 DNA sequence: TGTGCCAGCAGCTCGAAAATGGCCGGGGAGCTGTTTTTT.

This chain links TRBV19 with TRBJ1-2; 10 bases align to TRBD1. Looked up from germline, CDR1 is LNHDA and CDR2 is SQIVND (reference sequence). J gave up 8 bases and V 3 bases, and 3 bases lay outside the gene matches. CDR3 size: 13 residues. The DNA for the CDR3 is TGTGCCAGTAGTATTGGGACAGGGGACGGCTACACCTTC. Encoded protein: CASSIGTGDGYTF.

This clone qualifies as medium-sized. The chain recombines TRBV4-1 with TRBJ1-1; maybe TRBD1 (5 bases). Germline V gives CDR1 MGHRA, CDR2 YSYEKL. This CDR3 comprises 14 residues. Trimming shortened V by 2 bases and J by 1 base, and 8 bases separated the two germline ends. CDR3 in amino acids: CASSQSTGNTEAFF. DNA of the CDR3: TGCGCCAGCAGCCAATCCACAGGGAACACTGAAGCTTTCTTT.

The rearrangement joins TRBV5-5 to TRBJ2-7; 10 nucleotides agree with TRBD1. V dropped 4 bases and J dropped 0; count of bases not matched to a gene: 4. Germline lookup yields CDR1 SGHKS and CDR2 YYEKEE (reference sequence). The CDR3 length is 15 residues. CDR3 amino acids: CASSPGTGVSYEQYF. Written as DNA, the CDR3 is TGTGCCAGCAGCCCCGGGACAGGGGTCTCCTACGAGCAGTACTTC.

This clone has a handful of counts. V usage is TRBV4-1 and J usage is TRBJ2-3; the match to TRBD2 covers 7 bases. V gave up 10 bases and J gave up 1 base; unmatched junction bases: 2. Germline CDR1 reads MGHRA; CDR2 reads YSYEKL. This CDR3 spans 12 amino acids. DNA of the CDR3: TGCGCCACAGGGAGGGGCACAGATACGCAGTATTTT. This encodes CATGRGTDTQYF.

The chain uses TRBV27 and TRBJ2-3; 8 nucleotides line up with TRBD2. Germline V gene data show CDR1 as MNHEY and CDR2 as SMNVEV (reference sequence). J gave up 5 bases and V 7 bases, and 20 bases lay outside the gene matches. This CDR3 contains 18 residues. This chain's CDR3 is CASIKGWGRGGPGDTQYF. The CDR3 DNA follows: TGTGCCAGCATCAAGGGGTGGGGACGGGGGGGCCCCGGAGATACGCAGTATTTT.

This chain uses TRBV19 with TRBJ1-5; tentatively, D is TRBD1 (6 bases). The V gene's germline CDR1 is LNHDA and CDR2 SQIVND (reference sequence). The CDR3 contains 15 residues. V was shortened by 7 bases and J by 4 bases, with 17 bases between the two germline ends. The CDR3 reads CASILGHSLNQPQHF. As DNA, the CDR3 is TGTGCCAGTATCCTGGGACATTCGTTGAATCAGCCCCAGCATTTT.

The rearrangement joins TRBV27 to TRBJ2-3; 10 nucleotides line up with TRBD2. Germline trimming cut 3 bases from V and 1 base from J; bases unmatched to any gene: 4. Germline CDR1 is MNHEY and CDR2 is SMNVEV (reference sequence). CDR3 length: 16 amino acids. The CDR3, as DNA: TGTGCCAGCAGTTTCGCCCTAGCGGGGGGCACAGATACGCAGTATTTT. Protein: CASSFALAGGTDTQYF.